This record covers a single T cell receptor (beta chain). The count of this clone is one. The antigen this receptor binds is unknown. The input lacks base qualities; no much larger clone sits a single base away. The germline ends are 17 bases apart after V is trimmed by 8 bases and J by 0 bases. Per the germline V gene (reference sequence), LNHNV is the CDR1 and YYDKDF is the CDR2. The CDR3 has 15 amino acids, counting the end cysteine and phenylalanine. Kept here is only the CDR3 DNA, which spans 45 bases and is read in frame from base 1. The sample comes from a study of blood T cell repertoires in COVID-19 (dated by TCRdb to about 2020). A note on the overall study: Collaborator samples came from the United States, Italy and Spain and covered acute and convalescent phases of COVID-19. The material from the prospective study consisted of cDNA or gDNA derived from T cells, B-cell-depleted T cells, or PBMCs. Subjects who had been exposed to COVID-19, were actively infected with it, or had recovered from it provided the deeply sampled blood TCRbeta repertoires that made up the dataset. The repertoires were released in a freely available public database intended as a resource for research on the immune response to SARS-CoV-2. The samples were drawn from the first 160 participants of the ongoing ImmuneRACE study and from 1,200 or so subjects provided by 6 global collaborators. The sample metadata nearly always contained a de-identified subject ID, COVID-19 status, age in years and sex. Where available, HLA class I and class II types were obtained from metadata supplied by the sample provider rather than from assay-based typing.

What the research found in general, with its limitations: The quantity of clinical and demographic metadata differed by source and by participant and was supplied without curation.

The immunoSEQ Assay, a bias-controlled multiplex PCR, was used to amplify TCRbeta CDR3 regions from genomic DNA. The authors processed their data as follows. Within the assay, amplification of reference gene primers was used to estimate how many nucleated cells each sample contained. Sequence reads were collapsed and filtered to measure the absolute abundance of every unique TCRbeta CDR3 rearrangement. For each sample, productive Simpson clonality was calculated by taking the square root of Simpson's diversity index across productive rearrangements. TCRdb obtained this table from immuneACCESS and retained in-frame rearrangements with V and J assigned. These tables miss some clones; where compared with another copy, unresolved V genes account for less than half of the shortfall, and the remainder is unexplained. D and trimming were read from the DNA, whereas the V and J calls and clone size are those reported in that table. The sample table records 300,000 or so clones; just under 90% of these occur just once. Of the sample, 2.9% is held by the ten largest clones.

Participants in the prospective study were aged 18 to 89 years, lived in some 24 United States geographic areas, and enrolled through a virtual design. In the prospective study, cohorts were assigned on the basis of participant-reported clinical history obtained from a screening survey and a study questionnaire. A participant counted as exposed if, within 2 weeks of entering the study, that participant had been in contact with someone who had a PCR-confirmed or clinician-diagnosed COVID-19 case. In the prospective study, mobile phlebotomists collected whole blood, serum and a nasopharyngeal or oropharyngeal swab from each participant. Prospective study participants could optionally give additional blood draws and questionnaires over an approximately two-month period. Prospective study blood samples were shipped either frozen or at room temperature before DNA extraction.

Sequences were obtained from PBMCs or T cells enriched from blood (not recorded which). The TCR originated in a woman in her forties or fifties who had been exposed to COVID-19. The sequence is built from TRBV15 and TRBJ2-7; TRBD2 is a possible D gene, resting on 6 matching bases. CDR3 sequence: CATRLVLESSYEQYF. The DNA reads TGTGCCACCCGACTAGTCTTAGAAAGCTCCTACGAGCAGTACTTC.